Listed below are T cell receptor beta chains from one sample, sequenced in a study of shared clonotypes between healthy human individuals. Assay used: immunoSEQ multiplex PCR; TCRdb lists only in-frame clones, some missing. The sample records 550,000 to 850,000 clones, over 60% being singletons. Sequenced sample: memory CD4+ T cells sorted from blood. These receptors came from a woman aged 25-40 years in good health. Each CDR3 is given with its conserved first and last residue. D genes are given only for firm matches. Clone size is not always given. Where it is, it says once, few, many or a class for expanded clones.

NA | NA | TRBJ2-5 | TRBV7-9 | CASRPKVGTLMVQETQYF | TGTGCCAGCAGGCCAAAAGTGGGGACCCTCATGGTTCAAGAGACCCAGTACTTC
TRBD1 | NA | TRBJ2-2 | TRBV5-1 | CASRSQGSNTGELFF | TGCGCCAGCAGATCACAGGGGTCGAACACCGGGGAGCTGTTTTTT
NA | NA | TRBJ1-1 | TRBV28 | CASGGSLQLGTEAFF | TGTGCCAGCGGGGGCTCGTTACAACTGGGCACTGAAGCTTTCTTT
NA | NA | TRBJ1-1 | TRBV29-1 | CSVDPDRNEAFF | TGCAGCGTTGACCCCGACAGGAATGAAGCTTTCTTT
NA | NA | TRBJ2-7 | TRBV19 | CASSIDGGSEQYF | TGTGCCAGTAGTATAGACGGGGGATCCGAGCAGTACTTC
TRBD1 | NA | TRBJ2-5 | TRBV5-6 | CASSLEAGGQETQYF | TGTGCCAGCAGCTTGGAGGCAGGGGGCCAAGAGACCCAGTACTTC
NA | NA | TRBJ1-5 | TRBV2 | CASSGGVGQPQHF | TGTGCCAGCAGTGGGGGGGTAGGTCAGCCCCAGCATTTT
NA | NA | TRBJ1-4 | TRBV19 | CASRTSATNEKLFF | TGTGCCAGTAGGACATCCGCAACTAATGAAAAACTGTTTTTT
TRBD2 | NA | TRBJ2-1 | TRBV10-2 | CASSLHLAGAVAEQFF | TGCGCCAGCAGCCTACACCTAGCGGGAGCTGTAGCTGAGCAGTTCTTC
NA | once | TRBJ2-5 | TRBV5-4 | CASSLGAGGKETQYF | TGTGCCAGCAGCTTGGGGGCAGGGGGGAAAGAGACCCAGTACTTC
NA | NA | TRBJ1-2 | TRBV7-2 | CASSNIVGLRGYTF | TGTGCCAGCAGCAATATAGTGGGATTGCGCGGCTACACCTTC
NA | NA | TRBJ1-4 | TRBV11-2 | CASSPGAVFATNEKLFF | TGTGCCAGCAGTCCAGGGGCCGTATTTGCAACTAATGAAAAACTGTTTTTT
NA | once | TRBJ1-3 | TRBV10-3 | CAISQGSGNTIYF | TGTGCCATCAGTCAGGGCTCTGGAAACACCATATATTTT
NA | NA | TRBJ2-7 | TRBV28 | CASSVGLSSYEQYF | TGTGCCAGCAGTGTGGGGTTGAGCTCCTACGAGCAGTACTTC
NA | once | TRBJ1-2 | TRBV14 | CASSQGDGFYGYTF | TGTGCCAGCAGCCAAGGGGACGGATTCTATGGCTACACCTTC
NA | once | TRBJ2-2 | TRBV29-1 | CSVEPGTGELFF | TGCAGCGTTGAGCCGGGGACCGGGGAGCTGTTTTTT
NA | NA | TRBJ2-3 | TRBV5-1 | CASSLTASAGDTQYF | TGCGCCAGCAGCCTGACCGCAAGCGCTGGGGATACGCAGTATTTT
NA | NA | TRBJ2-7 | TRBV7-6 | CASSLMLGPYEQYF | TGTGCCAGCAGCTTAATGCTGGGGCCGTACGAGCAGTACTTC
TRBD1 | NA | TRBJ1-2 | TRBV28 | CASNPTGVGNYGYTF | TGTGCCAGCAACCCGACAGGGGTCGGTAACTATGGCTACACCTTC
TRBD1 | NA | TRBJ2-5 | TRBV30 | CAWRAPGQGIRTQYF | TGTGCCTGGAGGGCCCCGGGACAGGGCATTCGGACCCAGTACTTC
TRBD1 | few | TRBJ1-2 | TRBV5-4 | CASSPLFPGQGRTPYGYTF | TGTGCCAGCAGCCCCCTCTTCCCGGGACAGGGGAGAACTCCCTATGGCTACACCTTC
NA | once | TRBJ2-1 | TRBV2 | CASRPRVVFDEQFF | TGTGCCAGCAGACCTCGGGTGGTCTTCGATGAGCAGTTCTTC
NA | NA | TRBJ1-2 | TRBV23-1 | CASTGGITNYGYTF | TGCGCCAGCACCGGGGGGATCACTAACTATGGCTACACCTTC
NA | NA | TRBJ2-4 | TRBV5-6 | CASSLEVAKNIQYF | TGTGCCAGCAGCTTGGAGGTAGCCAAAAACATTCAGTACTTC
NA | NA | TRBJ2-3 | TRBV29-1 | CSADSGTDTQYF | TGCAGCGCTGACAGCGGCACAGATACGCAGTATTTT
TRBD1 | NA | TRBJ1-1 | TRBV27 | CASSLRWDSYTEAFF | TGTGCCAGCAGTTTGAGATGGGACAGTTACACTGAAGCTTTCTTT
NA | few | TRBJ2-7 | TRBV7-8 | CASSLSTAYEQYF | TGTGCCAGCAGCTTGAGTACAGCCTACGAGCAGTACTTC